These 27 T cell receptor beta chains came from one sample sequenced in a study of regulatory T cells in long-lasting Graves disease. The time point: newly diagnosed GD, antithyroid drugs for less than 3 months. Preparation of the TCR library used RNA extracted from PBMCs. Arm-PCR of CDR3 regions and iRepertoire HTBI primers were the basis on which TCR beta libraries were built. TCRdb reprocessed the multiplex PCR reads via MiXCR and lists one record per CDR3 protein. The sample has 320,000 or so distinct CDR3 sequences; 15% to 20% are singletons. This specimen was peripheral blood mononuclear cells (PBMCs), taken at new diagnosis, from a patient treated with antithyroid drugs. The receptors shown here come from a female donor with Graves disease.

This clonotype was seen repeatedly, ten times or more. The chain combines TRBV28 with TRBJ2-7; D call uncertain. The CDR3 extends over 14 amino acids. Germline V gene lookup returns CDR1 MDHEN and CDR2 SYDVKM. The V end lost 1 base, the J end lost 3 bases, and 10 bases lay between the germline ends. CDR3 in DNA: TGTGCCAGCAGTTTATTTTTCGACGACTACGAGCAGTACTTC. This gives the protein CASSLFFDDYEQYF.

Many counts were recorded for this clonotype. The chain carries TRBV3-1 and TRBJ2-3, with 7 positions matching TRBD1. The ends lost 4 bases at V and 4 bases at J; junction bases unmatched: 11. Germline lookup yields CDR1 LGHDT and CDR2 YNNKEL (reference sequence). The CDR3 has 16 amino acids. DNA of the CDR3: TGTGCCAGCAGCCCCAGACAGGGAAGTGGTGCAGATACGCAGTATTTT. This translates into CASSPRQGSGADTQYF.

This clonotype was detected many times. This sequence joins TRBV10-3 and TRBJ2-1; D is unresolved. The CDR3 length is 15 residues. Germline values: CDR1 ENHRY, CDR2 SYGVKD. V was cut by 6 bases and J by 7 bases, with 19 bases left in between. CDR3 residues: CAIRSPNLNRNEQFF. CDR3 sequence (DNA): TGTGCCATCAGATCCCCCAACCTGAACCGGAATGAGCAGTTCTTC.

This clonotype has at least ten counts. The gene calls are TRBV20-1 and TRBJ2-5; tentative D call: TRBD2 (6 bases). CDR1 and CDR2 from the germline V gene are DFQATT and SNEGSKA (reference sequence). The CDR3 is 16 amino acids. The V and J ends lost 6 bases and 1 base respectively, with 21 bases between them. CDR3 residues: CSALGGREPGQETQYF. In DNA, the CDR3 is TGCAGTGCCCTCGGTGGTCGGGAGCCGGGCCAAGAGACCCAGTACTTC.

This clonotype showed up many times. The V gene is TRBV3-1, the J gene TRBJ2-3; 7 bases line up with TRBD2. Germline assignment: CDR1 LGHDT and CDR2 YNNKEL (reference sequence). The V and J ends lost 0 bases and 5 bases, in that order; junction bases with no gene match: 11. The CDR3 runs to 17 residues. CDR3 sequence (DNA): TGTGCCAGCAGCCAAGATTCGGTTGCGGGAGCTGGAGATACGCAGTATTTT. This codes for CASSQDSVAGAGDTQYF.

CDR3 sequence: CASSLAGQSQETQYF. CDR3 nucleotides: TGCGCCAGCAGCTTGGCGGGACAATCCCAAGAGACCCAGTACTTC. The rearrangement links TRBV5-1 to TRBJ2-5; weak D call: TRBD1 (6 bases). V lost 0 bases, J lost 1 base, and 10 bases lay in between. The CDR3 runs 15 residues. Per germline, CDR1 SGHRS and CDR2 YFSETQ.

This chain joins TRBV4-1 and TRBJ1-2; weak D call: TRBD1 (5 bases). The CDR3 spans 17 residues. The ends were cut back, 0 bases at V and 0 bases at J, with 14 bases in the middle. Germline CDR1 MGHRA, CDR2 YSYEKL. The DNA for the CDR3 is TGCGCCAGCAGCCAAGAATTGGGGCTTCTAGCTAACTATGGCTACACCTTC. It translates to CASSQELGLLANYGYTF.

V and J are TRBV20-1 and TRBJ2-1; D ambiguous. The CDR3 extends over 11 amino acids. The V end was cut by 2 bases, the J end by 5 bases, with 4 bases between. Germline V CDR1 and CDR2: DFQATT, SNEGSKA (reference sequence). The CDR3 DNA is TGCAGTGCTAGACCCGACAATGAGCAGTTCTTC. This encodes CSARPDNEQFF.

There are a few counts of this clonotype. The chain links TRBV28 to TRBJ1-2; 10 bases are a match to TRBD1. CDR1 MDHEN and CDR2 SYDVKM come from the germline V gene. The CDR3 length is 17 residues. The J segment lost 0 bases and the V segment lost 2 bases, leaving 6 bases of the junction unmatched. DNA for the CDR3: TGTGCCAGCAGTTTACCGGGACAGGGGTCATCTAACTATGGCTACACCTTC. Its translation: CASSLPGQGSSNYGYTF.

Judged by abundance, this clonotype is medium-sized. V and J are TRBV2 and TRBJ2-3; 8 positions match TRBD1. V was pared by 8 bases and J by 5 bases, with 9 bases of the junction left unmatched. Germline CDR1 is SNHLY and CDR2 is FYNNEI. The CDR3 loop spans 14 amino acids. CDR3 sequence (DNA): TGTGCCAGCCGAAGAGGACAGGGAAGAGATACGCAGTATTTT. Amino acids: CASRRGQGRDTQYF.

At least ten counts were recorded for this clonotype. The chain recombines TRBV20-1 with TRBJ1-6, with D unclear. This CDR3 comprises 14 residues. Germline V lookup: CDR1 DFQATT, CDR2 SNEGSKA (reference sequence). V was clipped by 1 base and J by 10 bases, with 14 bases between them. The CDR3 here is CSARVGGRGSPLHF. The CDR3 DNA reads as TGCAGTGCTAGAGTTGGAGGGCGAGGCTCACCCCTCCACTTT.

Ten or more counts support this clonotype. This sequence joins TRBV20-1 and TRBJ1-5; perhaps TRBD1 as D (5 bases). This CDR3 spans 15 amino acids. Germline V gene sequence: CDR1 DFQATT, CDR2 SNEGSKA (reference sequence). V was shortened by 4 bases and J by 4 bases, with 17 bases between the two germline ends. CDR3 residues: CSAIEGTGVNQPQHF. CDR3 in DNA: TGCAGTGCTATCGAAGGGACGGGCGTTAATCAGCCCCAGCATTTT.

This clonotype was seen many times. J is TRBJ2-3 and V is TRBV10-3, with D unclear. The V end was cut by 8 bases, the J end by 7 bases, with 16 bases between. This CDR3 is built from 13 residues. CDR1 and CDR2 (germline): ENHRY, SYGVKD. CDR3: CAIGGPRVNTQYF. In nucleotides, the CDR3 is TGTGCCATCGGTGGTCCTAGGGTTAATACGCAGTATTTT.

The chain couples TRBV6-2 or TRBV6-3 to TRBJ1-2; unclear D gene. Trimming took 0 bases from V and 4 from J, leaving 6 bases between them. CDR3 length: 13 amino acids. Per germline, CDR1 MNHEY and CDR2 SVGEGT. The CDR3 loop is CASSYSRSYGYTF. DNA for the CDR3: TGTGCCAGCAGTTACTCCCGCTCCTATGGCTACACCTTC.

The V gene is TRBV2, the J gene TRBJ1-5; 9 bases are shared with TRBD1. The CDR3 is made up of 17 amino acids. Germline CDR1 is SNHLY and CDR2 is FYNNEI. V dropped 5 bases and J dropped 1; count of bases not matched to a gene: 9. The chain's CDR3 is CASSPGTGTGSNQPQHF. In DNA, the CDR3 is TGTGCCAGCAGTCCCGGGACAGGGACGGGGAGCAATCAGCCCCAGCATTTT.

This clonotype was seen repeatedly, ten times or more. The CDR3 DNA follows: TGTGCCAGCATTCCCCGGGACACTTATAGCAATCAGCCCCAGCATTTT. It codes for CASIPRDTYSNQPQHF. The V gene is TRBV28, the J gene TRBJ1-5; tentative D call: TRBD1 (6 bases). V gave up 7 bases and J gave up 0 bases, with 16 bases separating them. Per germline, CDR1 MDHEN and CDR2 SYDVKM. The CDR3 spans 16 residues. Using reference TRBV28 and TRBJ1-5 for the parts outside the CDR3, the full variable domain is DVKVTQSSRYLVKRTGEKVFLECVQDMDHENMFWYRQDPGLGLRLIYFSYDVKMKEKGDIPEGYSVSREKKERFSLILESASTNQTSMYLCASIPRDTYSNQPQHFGDGTRLSIL.

This clonotype was seen only a few times. The rearrangement links TRBV14 to TRBJ1-1, with 10 positions matching TRBD1. Germline V gives CDR1 SGHDN, CDR2 FVKESK. With 6 bases clipped from V and 1 base from J, the junction kept 14 bases outside the gene matches. This CDR3 spans 18 amino acids. CDR3 DNA sequence: TGTGCCAGCAGTATCCGGGGGAGCTGGGACAGGGGGAACACTGAAGCTTTCTTT. This gives the protein CASSIRGSWDRGNTEAFF.

Many counts were recorded for this clonotype. This chain connects TRBV20-1 to TRBJ1-2, with no clear D. Germline CDR1 is DFQATT and CDR2 is SNEGSKA (reference sequence). This CDR3 has 12 residues. V shed 4 bases and J shed 0 bases, with 6 bases lying between them. CDR3 in amino acids: CSAMLSNYGYTF. The CDR3 DNA follows: TGCAGTGCTATGCTCTCTAACTATGGCTACACCTTC.

This clonotype has a count of ten or more. One junction end disagrees with the germline gene, perhaps due to a read error. This chain joins TRBV5-1 and TRBJ2-1, with 8 bases lining up with TRBD2. Germline-derived CDR1 and CDR2 are SGHRS and YFSETQ. The CDR3 is 16 amino acids. CDR3 amino acids: CASSWGSGRTYNEQFF. The CDR3 DNA is TGTGCCAGCAGCTGGGGGAGCGGGAGAACCTACAATGAGCAGTTCTTC.

V and J are TRBV30 and TRBJ1-5, with TRBD1 as a possible D gene (5 bases). Germline loops: CDR1 GTSNPN, CDR2 SVGIG (reference sequence). The CDR3 spans 15 residues. V was pared by 3 bases and J by 5 bases, with 17 bases between. The CDR3 DNA is TGTGCCTGGAGCGGGGGTGCGGCAGGAGATCAGCCCCAGCATTTT. It translates to CAWSGGAAGDQPQHF.

V usage is TRBV5-1 and J usage is TRBJ1-4; perhaps TRBD1 as D (6 bases). The V end lost 4 bases, the J end lost 6 bases, and 22 bases lay between the germline ends. The CDR3 has 17 amino acids. Looked up from germline, CDR1 is SGHRS and CDR2 is YFSETQ. The DNA for the CDR3 is TGCGCCAGCAGCCCCGCGGGGGCAGGGCGTTTGGATGAAAAACTGTTTTTT. It codes for CASSPAGAGRLDEKLFF.

This clonotype appeared many times. The chain links TRBV11-2 to TRBJ2-7; 8 bases are a match to TRBD1. Trimming took 5 bases from V and 7 from J; bases not matched to a gene: 10. CDR1 is SGHAT and CDR2 is FQNNGV in the germline V gene. The CDR3 runs to 14 residues. In nucleotides, the CDR3 is TGTGCCAGCAGCCCCCCCGGCAGGGGGCTTGAGCAGTACTTC. It encodes CASSPPGRGLEQYF.

On this clonotype: A read error may be the cause here, since a much bigger clone is one base away. The conserved phenylalanine or tryptophan is not found at the CDR3 terminus, so this likely reflects a read error. The V gene is TRBV7-9, the J gene TRBJ2-7; 8 bases agree with TRBD1. The CDR3 has 16 residues. J gave up 5 bases and V 5 bases, and 14 bases lay outside the gene matches. Germline V CDR1 and CDR2: SEHNR, FQNEAQ (reference sequence). CDR3 sequence reads: CASSGRQGLGENEQYC. The CDR3 region has the DNA TGTGCCAGCAGCGGACGACAGGGGCTGGGTGAGAACGAGCAGTACTGC.

This clonotype was observed many times. The chain carries TRBV7-9 and TRBJ1-2; 7 bases fit TRBD1. J was trimmed by 4 bases and V by 5 bases; bases with no gene match: 7. CDR3 length equals 14 residues. Germline V gene sequence: CDR1 SEHNR, CDR2 FQNEAQ (reference sequence). CDR3 coding DNA: TGTGCCAGCAGCCCCAGACAGGGAGGCTATGGCTACACCTTC. Residues: CASSPRQGGYGYTF.

This clonotype was detected ten times or more. The chain carries TRBV28 and TRBJ1-5; weak D call: TRBD1 (5 bases). The germline V and J ends were trimmed by 7 bases and 1 base, with 14 bases remaining between them. This CDR3 has 15 residues. Germline V gene sequence: CDR1 MDHEN, CDR2 SYDVKM. CDR3 residues: CASTAQGVSNQPQHF. The CDR3 region has the DNA TGTGCCAGCACCGCCCAGGGCGTGAGCAATCAGCCCCAGCATTTT.

This clonotype has at least ten counts. This rearrangement joins TRBV15 to TRBJ2-3; TRBD2 matches 8 bases. The CDR3 loop spans 15 amino acids. The junction had 8 bases not matched to a gene; V was cut back by 5 bases and J by 4 bases. The germline gives CDR1 LNHNV, CDR2 YYDKDF (reference sequence). CDR3 residues: CATSDTSGNSDTQYF. The CDR3 DNA reads as TGTGCCACCAGCGATACTAGCGGTAATTCAGATACGCAGTATTTT.

In this sample, this clonotype turned up many times. The chain couples TRBV12-3 or TRBV12-4 to TRBJ2-1; possible D gene TRBD2, 6 bases. CDR3 size: 14 residues. V lost 4 bases, J lost 7 bases, and 14 bases lay in between. CDR3 loop: CASSYGTAINEQFF. CDR3 in DNA: TGTGCCAGCAGTTATGGGACTGCCATTAATGAGCAGTTCTTC.